The 15 T cell receptor beta chains below come from one sample, sequenced in a study of T cell responses to AZD1222 COVID-19 vaccine (TCRdb year 2021). What the time point label conveys for this sample: about 28 days (+/-7) after the second vaccine dose. Library preparation employed the immunoSEQ multiplex PCR assay. Drawn from immuneACCESS, this table holds only the in-frame rearrangements with V and J called that TCRdb kept. Clones are partly lost; checked studies trace under half to an unresolved V gene and leave the rest unexplained. The sample table holds just under 150,000 clones, of which around 84% were seen once. The top ten clones comprise about 4.9% of the sample. Sequencing was performed on peripheral blood, taken 28 days after the second AZD1222 dose. The receptors were sampled from an adult who received the AZD1222 COVID-19 vaccine.

The rearrangement uses TRBV2 and TRBJ2-6; 7 nucleotides match TRBD1. Looked up from germline, CDR1 is SNHLY and CDR2 is FYNNEI. J gave up 0 bases and V 11 bases, and 1 base lay outside the gene matches. The CDR3 loop spans 13 amino acids. The CDR3 DNA is TGTGCCGCAGGGGGCTCTGGGGCCAACGTCCTGACTTTC. It is translated as CAAGGSGANVLTF. Variable domain in full (rest from reference TRBV2 and TRBJ2-6): EPEVTQTPSHQVTQMGQEVILRCVPISNHLYFYWYRQILGQKVEFLVSFYNNEISEKSEIFDDQFSVERPDGSNFTLKIRSTKLEDSAMYFCAAGGSGANVLTFGAGSRLTVL.

The DNA of the CDR3 is TGTGCCAGCGGGGGGTTCTCTGGGGCCAACGTCCTGACTTTC. It codes for CASGGFSGANVLTF. The chain uses TRBV7-2 and TRBJ2-6, with D tentatively TRBD2 (6 bases). CDR3 length equals 14 residues. Trimming took 8 bases from V and 0 from J, leaving 8 bases between them. Germline assignment: CDR1 SGHTA and CDR2 FQGNSA.

This sequence joins TRBV15 and TRBJ1-2; D unclear. The V end lost 5 bases, the J end lost 3 bases, and 13 bases lay between the germline ends. CDR1 is LNHNV and CDR2 is YYDKDF in the germline V gene (reference sequence). CDR3 length: 14 residues. The CDR3 nucleotides are TGTGCCACCAGCTCAGGACTCACGGACTATGGCTACACCTTC. Residues: CATSSGLTDYGYTF.

V is TRBV6-5 and J is TRBJ1-1; a weak D match, TRBD1 (5 bases). This CDR3 spans 15 amino acids. V was pared by 1 base and J by 0 bases, with 9 bases between. The germline V gene has CDR1 MNHEY and CDR2 SVGAGI. The DNA of the CDR3 is TGTGCCAGCAGTTACTGGGGGAATATGAACACTGAAGCTTTCTTT. This codes for CASSYWGNMNTEAFF.

The J gene is TRBJ2-5, the V gene TRBV13, with TRBD1 identical over 7 bases. CDR1 is PRHDT, CDR2 FYEKMQ, per germline (reference sequence). The CDR3 extends over 14 amino acids. J was trimmed by 2 bases and V by 5 bases; bases with no gene match: 5. The DNA of the CDR3 is TGTGCCAGCAGCCTGGGACAGAGACAAGAGACCCAGTACTTC. This codes for CASSLGQRQETQYF. The full variable domain, in which reference TRBV13 and TRBJ2-5 provide the parts outside the CDR3, is AAGVIQSPRHLIKEKRETATLKCYPIPRHDTVYWYQQGPGQDPQFLISFYEKMQSDKGSIPDRFSAQQFSDYHSELNMSSLELGDSALYFCASSLGQRQETQYFGPGTRLLVL.

V and J are TRBV19 and TRBJ1-1, with D maybe TRBD1 (5 bases). Germline V lookup: CDR1 LNHDA, CDR2 SQIVND (reference sequence). Trimming removed 5 bases from V and 6 bases from J, with 19 bases in between. This CDR3 comprises 15 residues. Here the CDR3 reads CASSPMTMGRAEAFF. In DNA form, the CDR3 reads TGTGCCAGTAGTCCTATGACAATGGGACGCGCTGAAGCTTTCTTT.

V is TRBV5-4 and J is TRBJ1-1, with 9 bases matching TRBD1. Trimming removed 4 bases from V and 7 bases from J; junction bases left unmatched: 11. CDR1 is SGHNT, CDR2 YYREEE, per germline (reference sequence). This CDR3 is built from 15 residues. CDR3 sequence: CASSPPGTGRGEAFF. The CDR3 DNA reads TGTGCCAGCAGCCCGCCCGGGACAGGGCGAGGTGAAGCTTTCTTT.

This chain connects TRBV5-1 to TRBJ1-4; 7 bases match TRBD1. Germline CDR1 SGHRS, CDR2 YFSETQ. This CDR3 has 16 amino acids. Losses at the gene ends were 0 bases for V and 4 bases for J; bases not matched to a gene: 6. The CDR3 coding sequence is TGCGCCAGCAGCTTGGAAGTGACAGGGTTTAATGAAAAACTGTTTTTT. It is translated as CASSLEVTGFNEKLFF.

The V call is TRBV4-2, the J call TRBJ2-3, with D maybe TRBD2 (6 bases). Per the germline V gene, CDR1 is LGHNA and CDR2 is YNFKEQ. This CDR3 contains 17 residues. Trimming removed 2 bases from V and 2 bases from J, with 17 bases in between. The CDR3 region is CASSQTAVAESTDTQYF. The CDR3 nucleotides read TGTGCCAGCAGCCAAACCGCGGTAGCGGAGTCCACAGATACGCAGTATTTT.

The V and J genes are TRBV27 and TRBJ2-7; tentatively, D is TRBD2 (5 bases). In germline, CDR1 is MNHEY, CDR2 SMNVEV (reference sequence). Trimming took off 6 bases at V and 3 bases at J, with 9 bases between the two ends. The CDR3 loop spans 12 amino acids. CDR3 loop: CASRTGNYEQYF. CDR3 DNA sequence: TGTGCCAGCAGAACCGGGAACTACGAGCAGTACTTC.

The rearrangement links TRBV5-1 to TRBJ2-5; 10 bases align to TRBD2. The CDR3 length is 16 residues. Germline V gene lookup returns CDR1 SGHRS and CDR2 YFSETQ. V lost 0 bases, J lost 4 bases, and 6 bases stayed unmatched. CDR3: CASSLETSGGAETQYF. The CDR3 DNA sequence: TGCGCCAGCAGCTTGGAAACCAGCGGGGGGGCAGAGACCCAGTACTTC.

The chain joins TRBV19 to TRBJ2-7; D remains ambiguous. The CDR3 is made up of 12 amino acids. CDR1 is LNHDA, CDR2 SQIVND, per germline (reference sequence). V was trimmed by 6 bases and J by 7 bases, leaving 13 bases between them. The CDR3 protein is CASSLGMGEQYF. The CDR3 DNA reads as TGTGCCAGTAGCCTGGGGATGGGGGAGCAGTACTTC.

This chain links TRBV6-9 with TRBJ2-5, with TRBD2 identical over 8 bases. The germline V gene encodes CDR1 MNHGY and CDR2 SVAAGI. The CDR3 has 18 amino acids. J gave up 1 base and V 8 bases, and 18 bases lay outside the gene matches. The CDR3 DNA sequence: TGTGCCAGCCTAAGGGGATGTAATAGCGGGGATGGCCAAGAGACCCAGTACTTC. Residues: CASLRGCNSGDGQETQYF.

The genes are TRBV11-2 and TRBJ2-7, with 7 nucleotides matching TRBD1. V trimming: 5 bases; J trimming: 7 bases; junction bases outside the gene matches: 14. The CDR3 totals 15 residues. Germline V lookup: CDR1 SGHAT, CDR2 FQNNGV. The CDR3 nucleotides read TGTGCCAGCAGCCCGACGTGGACAGGAAAAGGGGAGCAGTACTTC. Its protein product is CASSPTWTGKGEQYF.

This chain uses TRBV19 with TRBJ1-2; 10 bases are shared with TRBD1. The CDR3 covers 14 residues. J gave up 7 bases and V 1 base, and 3 bases lay outside the gene matches. Per germline, CDR1 LNHDA and CDR2 SQIVND (reference sequence). The CDR3 coding sequence is TGTGCCAGTAGTATAGCGGGACAGGGGCCTGGCTACACCTTC. Protein sequence: CASSIAGQGPGYTF.